A selection of T cell receptor beta chains follows, all from one sample in a study of T cell repertoires in cytomegalovirus infection. No antigens are known for them. TCRdb independently ran MiXCR on the reads; one entry per CDR3 protein. The sample holds around 47,000 distinct CDR3 sequences, around a fifth seen once. The sample was CD8+ T cells from cultured PBMCs, taken from culture after CMV antigen stimulation. These receptors were obtained from a human donor in good health (CMV status not recorded). Some clones in this sample may be carry-over from other donors' samples. Both conserved end residues are part of each CDR3. Each record gives: J gene, D gene, V gene, clone size, CDR3 DNA, CDR3 protein. A D gene is named only where the DNA matches it firmly. Clone size appears in some rows only: once, few, many, or a class for an expanded clone.

>TRBJ1-5|.|TRBV7-9|.
TGTGCCAGCAGCCAGGGTGATTGGCCCCAGCATTTT
CASSQGDWPQHF
>TRBJ1-5|TRBD1|TRBV28|.
TGTGCCAGCAGTTTATCGGACAGGGGTCTGGGGCCCCAGCATTTT
CASSLSDRGLGPQHF
>TRBJ2-7|.|TRBV13|few
TGTGCCAGCAGCTTAGGCGTCACAGGTGGGGCCTACGAGCAGTACTTC
CASSLGVTGGAYEQYF
>TRBJ2-7|TRBD1|TRBV20-1|.
TGCAGTGCCGGGACAGGGTACGAGCAGTACTTC
CSAGTGYEQYF
>TRBJ2-7|.|TRBV19|.
TGTGCCACTTCGCCATGGGGGCAGGACGAGCAGTACTTC
CATSPWGQDEQYF
>TRBJ2-7|.|TRBV7-9|.
TGTGCCAGCAGCCCACACGGTACTGGGACCTACGAGCAGTACTTC
CASSPHGTGTYEQYF
>TRBJ2-7|TRBD2|TRBV6-2/TRBV6-3|.
TGTGCCAGCAGCGAACTAGCGGGGGGCTACGAGCAGTACTTC
CASSELAGGYEQYF
>TRBJ1-1|.|TRBV12-5|few
TGTGCTAGTGGTCCGGGCGGGGAGTTGACTGAAGCTTTCTTT
CASGPGGELTEAFF
>TRBJ2-1|TRBD1|TRBV11-3|.
TGTGCCAGCAGCTCTCCGTCGGGACAGGACCACAATGAGCAGTTCTTC
CASSSPSGQDHNEQFF
>TRBJ1-5|TRBD1|TRBV7-2|many
TGTGCCAGCAGCTTAAATCAGGGGGTTAATCAGCCCCAGCATTTT
CASSLNQGVNQPQHF
>TRBJ1-1|TRBD1|TRBV28|few
TGTGCCAGCAGTCTTCGACAGGGGGGCACTGAAGCTTTCTTT
CASSLRQGGTEAFF
>TRBJ1-1|.|TRBV28|few
TGTGCCAGCAGTTTTAGAGGGCGCTCTGAAGCTTTCTTT
CASSFRGRSEAFF
>TRBJ2-7|.|TRBV20-1|.
TGCAGTGCTAGTTACGGTAACGCTTACGAGCAGTACTTC
CSASYGNAYEQYF
>TRBJ1-1|.|TRBV7-2|.
TGTGCCAGCAGCCCCTGGACAGCGAACACTGAAGCTTTCTTT
CASSPWTANTEAFF